This T cell receptor (beta chain) was sequenced during a study of OX40 agonist ivuxolimab in advanced cancers. Study summary: Administration of intravenous ivuxolimab to patients occurred every 2 weeks at 0.01 to 10 mg/kg. The mean age was roughly 60 years, ranging from 23 to 79, with over 70% of participants male.

This CDR3 region has 15 residues. Trimming stripped 1 base from V and 3 bases from J, with 10 bases between. Germline CDR1 and CDR2: MGHRA and YSYEKL. In its sample, this clone was seen once. Sequencing was performed with immunoSEQ multiplex PCR; in TCRdb, only in-frame clones are kept and a portion is missing. The sample lists about 46,000 clones, more than 80% occurring once. The receptor was derived from an adult with an advanced solid tumor such as melanoma, head and neck, liver or kidney cancer. The chain joins TRBV4-1 to TRBJ1-5; TRBD1 is a possible D gene (6 bases). The material was CD4+ or CD8+ T cells sorted from blood, obtained in a trial of the OX40 agonist ivuxolimab. In DNA, the CDR3 is TGCGCCAGCAGCCAAGTTCAGGGGCACAATCAGCCCCAGCATTTT. Translating gives CASSQVQGHNQPQHF.